The clone carrying this TCR beta chain was found a few times. The sample belongs to a study of blood T cell repertoires in COVID-19. Study context: The study drew acute and convalescent COVID-19 samples from the United States, Italy and Spain. PBMCs, B-cell-depleted T cells, or T cells provided the cDNA or gDNA that made up the material.

Original processing methods: Quantification of nucleated cells was approximated via reference gene primer amplification. Clones were read by immunoSEQ multiplex PCR, and TCRdb kept only the in-frame ones, dropping some. V, J and clone size are those of that table, while D and trimming were read from the DNA. The sample holds over 100,000 clones, 70% to 90% seen once. The CDR3 is 15 amino acids. Germline CDR1 reads SGHVS; CDR2 reads FQNEAQ. V lost 2 bases and J lost 3; bases outside the gene matches: 4. This TCR was recovered from a middle-aged man with active COVID-19. The material sequenced was peripheral blood. The gene calls are TRBV7-8 and TRBJ1-3; 7 nucleotides match TRBD1. The DNA of the CDR3 is TGTGCCAGCAGCTTACAGGGGGTTGGTGGAAACACCATATATTTT. Translating gives CASSLQGVGGNTIYF.